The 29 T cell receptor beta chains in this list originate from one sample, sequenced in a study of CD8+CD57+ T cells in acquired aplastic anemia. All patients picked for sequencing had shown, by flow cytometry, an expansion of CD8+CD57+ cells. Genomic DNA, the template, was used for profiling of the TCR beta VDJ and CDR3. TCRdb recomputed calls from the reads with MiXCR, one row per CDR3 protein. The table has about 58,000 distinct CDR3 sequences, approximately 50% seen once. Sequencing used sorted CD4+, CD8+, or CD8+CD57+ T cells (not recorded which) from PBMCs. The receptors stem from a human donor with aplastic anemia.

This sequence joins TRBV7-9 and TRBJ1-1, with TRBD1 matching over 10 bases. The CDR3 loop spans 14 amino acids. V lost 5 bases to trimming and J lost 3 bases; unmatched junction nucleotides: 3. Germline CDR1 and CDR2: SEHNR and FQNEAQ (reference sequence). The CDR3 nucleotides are TGTGCCAGCAGCCCCGGACAGGGGGACACTGAAGCTTTCTTT. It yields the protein CASSPGQGDTEAFF.

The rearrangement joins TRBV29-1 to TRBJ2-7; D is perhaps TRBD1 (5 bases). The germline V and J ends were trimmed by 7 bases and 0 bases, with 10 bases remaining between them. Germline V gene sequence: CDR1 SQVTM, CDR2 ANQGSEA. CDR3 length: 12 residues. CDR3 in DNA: TGCAGCGGAGGACACGGCTCCTACGAGCAGTACTTC. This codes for CSGGHGSYEQYF.

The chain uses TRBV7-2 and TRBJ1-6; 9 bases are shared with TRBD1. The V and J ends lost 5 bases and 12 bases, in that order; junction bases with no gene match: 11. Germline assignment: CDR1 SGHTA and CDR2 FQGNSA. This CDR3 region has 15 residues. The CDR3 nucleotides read TGTGCCAGCAGCCAGGGGGGACAGGGTCTTCTACCCCTCCACTTT. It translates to CASSQGGQGLLPLHF. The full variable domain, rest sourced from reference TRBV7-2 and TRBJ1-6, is GAGVSQSPSNKVTEKGKDVELRCDPISGHTALYWYRQSLGQGLEFLIYFQGNSAPDKSGLPSDRFSAERTGGSVSTLTIQRTQQEDSAVYLCASSQGGQGLLPLHFGNGTRLTVT.

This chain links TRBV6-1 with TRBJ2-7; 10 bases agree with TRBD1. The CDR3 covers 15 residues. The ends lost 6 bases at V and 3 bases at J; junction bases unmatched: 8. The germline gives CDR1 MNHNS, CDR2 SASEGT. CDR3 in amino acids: CASRSGTGVFYEQYF. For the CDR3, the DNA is TGTGCCAGCAGGTCCGGGACAGGGGTTTTCTACGAGCAGTACTTC.

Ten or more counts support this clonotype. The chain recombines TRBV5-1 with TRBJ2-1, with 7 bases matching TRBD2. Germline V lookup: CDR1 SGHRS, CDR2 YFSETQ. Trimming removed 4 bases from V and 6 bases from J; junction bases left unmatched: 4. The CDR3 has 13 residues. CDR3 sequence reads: CASSGPSGNEQFF. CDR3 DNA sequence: TGCGCCAGCAGCGGACCTAGCGGCAATGAGCAGTTCTTC.

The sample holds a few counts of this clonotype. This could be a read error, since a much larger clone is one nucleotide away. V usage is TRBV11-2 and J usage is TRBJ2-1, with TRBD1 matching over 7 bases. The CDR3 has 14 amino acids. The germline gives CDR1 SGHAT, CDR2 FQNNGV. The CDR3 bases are TGTGCCATAGGGGGCCCTTCCTCCTACAATGAGCAGTCCTTC. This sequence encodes CAIGGPSSYNEQSF.

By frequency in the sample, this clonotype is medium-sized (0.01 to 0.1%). This CDR3 is CAISGKAHEDTEAFF. In DNA form, the CDR3 reads TGTGCCATCAGTGGTAAGGCCCACGAGGACACTGAAGCTTTCTTT. The gene calls are TRBV10-3 and TRBJ1-1; D is uncertain. The ends were cut back, 4 bases at V and 3 bases at J, with 15 bases in the middle. The CDR3 covers 15 residues. Germline V lookup: CDR1 ENHRY, CDR2 SYGVKD.

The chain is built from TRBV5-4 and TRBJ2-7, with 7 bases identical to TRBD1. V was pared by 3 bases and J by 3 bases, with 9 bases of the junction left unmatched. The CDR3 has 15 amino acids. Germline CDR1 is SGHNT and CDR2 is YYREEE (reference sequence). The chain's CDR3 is CASSSRQGAGYEQYF. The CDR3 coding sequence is TGTGCCAGCAGCTCCCGACAGGGTGCGGGCTACGAGCAGTACTTC.

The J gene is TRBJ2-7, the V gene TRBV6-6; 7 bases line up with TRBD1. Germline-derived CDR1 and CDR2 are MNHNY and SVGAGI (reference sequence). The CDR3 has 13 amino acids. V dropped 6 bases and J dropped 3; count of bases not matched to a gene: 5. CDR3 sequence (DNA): TGTGCCAGCAGGTCGAACAGGGGCTACGAGCAGTACTTC. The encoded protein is CASRSNRGYEQYF.

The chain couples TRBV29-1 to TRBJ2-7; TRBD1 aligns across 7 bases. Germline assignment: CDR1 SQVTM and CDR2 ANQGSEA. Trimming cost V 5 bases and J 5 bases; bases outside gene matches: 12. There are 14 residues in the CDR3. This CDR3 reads CSVCDRDGRDEQYF. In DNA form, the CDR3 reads TGCAGCGTTTGTGACAGGGACGGCCGGGACGAGCAGTACTTC.

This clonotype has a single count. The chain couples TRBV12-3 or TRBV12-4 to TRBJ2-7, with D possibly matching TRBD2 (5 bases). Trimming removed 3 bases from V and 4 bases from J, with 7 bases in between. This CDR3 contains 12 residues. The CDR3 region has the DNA TGTGCCAGCAGTTTTGGAGGATACGAGCAGTACTTC. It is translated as CASSFGGYEQYF.

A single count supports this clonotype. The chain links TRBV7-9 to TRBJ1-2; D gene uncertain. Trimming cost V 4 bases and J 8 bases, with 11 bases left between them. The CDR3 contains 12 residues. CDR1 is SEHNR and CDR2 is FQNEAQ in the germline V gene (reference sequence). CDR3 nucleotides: TGTGCCAGCAGCTCAGGAGCGTCCGGCTACACCTTC. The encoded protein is CASSSGASGYTF.

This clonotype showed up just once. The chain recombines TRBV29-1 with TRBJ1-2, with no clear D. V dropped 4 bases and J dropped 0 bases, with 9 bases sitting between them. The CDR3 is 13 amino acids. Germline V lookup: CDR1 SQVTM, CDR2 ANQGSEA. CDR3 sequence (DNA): TGCAGCGTTGGGGCGGAAGCTAACTATGGCTACACCTTC. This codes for CSVGAEANYGYTF.

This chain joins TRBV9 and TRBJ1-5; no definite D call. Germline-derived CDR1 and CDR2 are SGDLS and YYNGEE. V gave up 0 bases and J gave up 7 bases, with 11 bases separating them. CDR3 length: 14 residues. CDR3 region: CASSVDWVMQPQHF. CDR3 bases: TGTGCCAGCAGCGTAGATTGGGTGATGCAGCCCCAGCATTTT.

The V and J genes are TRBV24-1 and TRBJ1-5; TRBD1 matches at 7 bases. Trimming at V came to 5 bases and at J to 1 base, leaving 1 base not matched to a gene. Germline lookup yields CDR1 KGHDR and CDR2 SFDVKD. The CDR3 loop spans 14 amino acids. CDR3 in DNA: TGTGCCACCAGTGCGGACAGGAGCAATCAGCCCCAGCATTTT. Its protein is CATSADRSNQPQHF.

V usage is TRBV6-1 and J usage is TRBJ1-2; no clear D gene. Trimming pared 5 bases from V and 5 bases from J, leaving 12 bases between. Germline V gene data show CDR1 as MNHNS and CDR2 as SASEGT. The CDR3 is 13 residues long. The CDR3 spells CASSLDIKYGYTF. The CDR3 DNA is TGTGCCAGCAGTCTAGACATTAAATATGGCTACACCTTC.

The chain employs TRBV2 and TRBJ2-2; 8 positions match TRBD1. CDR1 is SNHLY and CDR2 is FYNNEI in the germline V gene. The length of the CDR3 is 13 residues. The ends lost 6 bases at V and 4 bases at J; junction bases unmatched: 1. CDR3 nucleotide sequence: TGTGCCAGCAGGGGGACAGGCACCGGGGAGCTGTTTTTT. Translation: CASRGTGTGELFF.

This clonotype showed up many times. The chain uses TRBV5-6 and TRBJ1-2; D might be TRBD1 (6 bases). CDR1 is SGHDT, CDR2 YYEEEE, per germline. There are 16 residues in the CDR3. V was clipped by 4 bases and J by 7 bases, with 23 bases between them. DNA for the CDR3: TGTGCCAGCAGCACAACCACGCTAGACGGACAGATTGGCTACACCTTC. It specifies CASSTTTLDGQIGYTF.

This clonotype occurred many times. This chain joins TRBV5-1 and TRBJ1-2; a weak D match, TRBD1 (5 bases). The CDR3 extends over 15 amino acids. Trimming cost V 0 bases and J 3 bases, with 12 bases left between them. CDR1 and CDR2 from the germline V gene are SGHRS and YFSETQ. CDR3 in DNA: TGCGCCAGCAGCTTGGAGGCAGGGAGTGACTATGGCTACACCTTC. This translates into CASSLEAGSDYGYTF.

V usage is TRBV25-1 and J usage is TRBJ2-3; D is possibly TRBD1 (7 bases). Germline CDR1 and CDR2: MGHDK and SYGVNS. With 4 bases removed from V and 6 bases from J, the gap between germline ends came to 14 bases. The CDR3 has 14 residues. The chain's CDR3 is CASSGQGGWDTQYF. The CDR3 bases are TGTGCCAGCAGTGGGCAGGGGGGCTGGGATACGCAGTATTTT.

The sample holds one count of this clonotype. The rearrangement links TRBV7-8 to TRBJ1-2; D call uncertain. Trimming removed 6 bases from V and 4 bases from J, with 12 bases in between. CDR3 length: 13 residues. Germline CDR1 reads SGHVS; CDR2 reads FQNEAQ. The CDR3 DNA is TGTGCCAGCAGTCAAAATGGGATCTATGGCTACACCTTC. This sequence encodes CASSQNGIYGYTF.

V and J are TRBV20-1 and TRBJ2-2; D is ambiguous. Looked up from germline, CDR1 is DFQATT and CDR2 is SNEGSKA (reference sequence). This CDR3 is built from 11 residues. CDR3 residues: CGVPWFGELFF. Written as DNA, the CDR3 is TGCGGGGTACCGTGGTTCGGGGAGCTGTTTTTT.

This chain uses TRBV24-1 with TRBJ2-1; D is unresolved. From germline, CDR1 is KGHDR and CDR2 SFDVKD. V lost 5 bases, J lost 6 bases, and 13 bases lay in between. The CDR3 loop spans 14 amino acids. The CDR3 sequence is CATSGRVALNEQFF. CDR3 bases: TGTGCCACCAGTGGGCGAGTGGCCCTCAATGAGCAGTTCTTC.

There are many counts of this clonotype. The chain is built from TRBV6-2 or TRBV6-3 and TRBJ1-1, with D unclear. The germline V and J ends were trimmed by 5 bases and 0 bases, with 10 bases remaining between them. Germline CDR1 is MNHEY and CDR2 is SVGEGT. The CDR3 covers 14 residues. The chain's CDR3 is CASSLGLMNTEAFF. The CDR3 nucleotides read TGTGCCAGCAGTCTCGGACTGATGAACACTGAAGCTTTCTTT.

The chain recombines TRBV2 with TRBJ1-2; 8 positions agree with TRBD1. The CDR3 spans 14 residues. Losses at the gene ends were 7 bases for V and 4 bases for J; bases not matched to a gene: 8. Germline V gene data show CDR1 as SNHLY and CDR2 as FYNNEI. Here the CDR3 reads CASKMTGEGYGYTF. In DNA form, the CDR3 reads TGTGCCAGCAAGATGACAGGGGAAGGCTATGGCTACACCTTC. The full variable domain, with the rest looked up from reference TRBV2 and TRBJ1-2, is EPEVTQTPSHQVTQMGQEVILRCVPISNHLYFYWYRQILGQKVEFLVSFYNNEISEKSEIFDDQFSVERPDGSNFTLKIRSTKLEDSAMYFCASKMTGEGYGYTFGSGTRLTVV.

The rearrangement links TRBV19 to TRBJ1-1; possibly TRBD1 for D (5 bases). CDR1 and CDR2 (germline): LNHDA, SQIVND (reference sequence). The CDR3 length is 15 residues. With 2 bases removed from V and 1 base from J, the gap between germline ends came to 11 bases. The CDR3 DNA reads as TGTGCCAGTAGTATATCGGCAGGGTGGAACACTGAAGCTTTCTTT. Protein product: CASSISAGWNTEAFF.

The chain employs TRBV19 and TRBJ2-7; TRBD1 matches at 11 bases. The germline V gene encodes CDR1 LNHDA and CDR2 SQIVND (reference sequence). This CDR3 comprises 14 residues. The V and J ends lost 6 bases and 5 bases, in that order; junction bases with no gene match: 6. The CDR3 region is CASRPRTGGNEQYF. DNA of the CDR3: TGTGCCAGTAGGCCCCGGACAGGGGGCAACGAGCAGTACTTC. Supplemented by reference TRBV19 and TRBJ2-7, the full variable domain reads DGGITQSPKYLFRKEGQNVTLSCEQNLNHDAMYWYRQDPGQGLRLIYYSQIVNDFQKGDIAEGYSVSREKKESFPLTVTSAQKNPTAFYLCASRPRTGGNEQYFGPGTRLTVT.

CDR3 sequence: CSVRDSSYGYTF. CDR3 coding DNA: TGCAGCGTTAGGGACAGTTCATATGGCTACACCTTC. The chain couples TRBV29-1 to TRBJ1-2; TRBD1 matches at 7 bases. The CDR3 extends over 12 amino acids. Per the germline V gene, CDR1 is SQVTM and CDR2 is ANQGSEA. After removal of 5 bases from V and 5 bases from J, the junction contained 5 bases not matched to a gene. The full variable domain, rest sourced from reference TRBV29-1 and TRBJ1-2, is SAVISQKPSRDICQRGTSLTIQCQVDSQVTMMFWYRQQPGQSLTLIATANQGSEATYESGFVIDKFPISRPNLTFSTLTVSNMSPEDSSIYLCSVRDSSYGYTFGSGTRLTVV.

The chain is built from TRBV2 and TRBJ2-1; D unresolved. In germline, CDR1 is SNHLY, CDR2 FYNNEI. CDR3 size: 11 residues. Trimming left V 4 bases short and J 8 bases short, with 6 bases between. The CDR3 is CASSAWDEQFF. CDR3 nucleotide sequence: TGTGCCAGCAGTGCGTGGGATGAGCAGTTCTTC.